What follows is one T cell receptor beta chain and its context. These data originate in a study of cytomegalovirus exposure and HLA in healthy donors. With 60 Vbeta and 13 Jbeta primers, the PCR was carried out. Per the study methods: Unique TCR beta chains totaled 80 million to 100 million in a later count, with roughly 11 million of them shared. Assay used: immunoSEQ multiplex PCR; TCRdb lists only in-frame clones, some missing. The V and J calls and clone size come from that table; D and trimming were worked out from the DNA. The sample shows about 200,000 clones, roughly 85% of them seen only once. CDR3 size: 16 residues. CDR1 is LNHNV, CDR2 YYDKDF, per germline (reference sequence). J lost 5 bases, V lost 0 bases, and 9 bases had no gene match.

The receptor was isolated from a woman aged 50 to 65 in good health and CMV-seronegative. This rearrangement joins TRBV15 to TRBJ2-5; TRBD1 aligns across 7 bases. The sequencing input was PBMCs. The CDR3 coding sequence is TGTGCCACCAGCAGAGATATGGCAGGGGGATCCGAGACCCAGTACTTC. The encoded protein is CATSRDMAGGSETQYF.